This T cell receptor (beta chain) was found in a study of blood T cell repertoires in COVID-19. This clone was picked up many times. V lost 0 bases and J 4 bases, leaving 11 bases between the germline ends. CDR3 length: 15 residues. The germline V gene has CDR1 WSHSY and CDR2 SAAADI. Here immunoSEQ multiplex PCR was the method, and the copy in TCRdb shows in-frame clones only, minus some. The profile covers roughly 200,000 clones, with 75% to 90% appearing a single time and roughly 7.7% taken by the ten largest. The clonotype originates from an older woman with acute or convalescent COVID-19. The source material was peripheral blood. This chain links TRBV10-2 with TRBJ2-3; no reliable D call. This chain's CDR3 is CASSESPVSADTQYF. The CDR3 nucleotides are TGCGCCAGCAGTGAGTCCCCAGTTTCCGCAGATACGCAGTATTTT.